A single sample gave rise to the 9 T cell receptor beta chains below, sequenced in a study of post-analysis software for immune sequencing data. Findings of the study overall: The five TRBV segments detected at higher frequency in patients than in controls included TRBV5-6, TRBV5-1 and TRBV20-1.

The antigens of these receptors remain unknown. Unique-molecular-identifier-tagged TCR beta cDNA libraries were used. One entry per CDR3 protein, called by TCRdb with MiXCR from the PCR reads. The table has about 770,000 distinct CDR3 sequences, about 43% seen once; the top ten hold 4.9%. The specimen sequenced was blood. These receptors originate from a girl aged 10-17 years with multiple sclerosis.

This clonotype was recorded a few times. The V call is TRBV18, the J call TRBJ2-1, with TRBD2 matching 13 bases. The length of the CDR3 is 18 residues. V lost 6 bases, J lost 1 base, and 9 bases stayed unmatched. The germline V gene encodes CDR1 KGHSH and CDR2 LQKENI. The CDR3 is CASSPGTSGMLSYNEQFF. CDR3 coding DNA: TGTGCCAGCTCGCCCGGGACTAGCGGGATGCTGTCCTACAATGAGCAGTTCTTC.

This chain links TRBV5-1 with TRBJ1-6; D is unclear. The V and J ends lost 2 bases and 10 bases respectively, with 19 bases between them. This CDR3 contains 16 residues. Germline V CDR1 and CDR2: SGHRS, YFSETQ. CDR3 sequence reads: CASSLYSVFKESPLHF. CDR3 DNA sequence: TGCGCCAGCAGCTTATATTCCGTGTTTAAGGAATCACCCCTCCACTTT.

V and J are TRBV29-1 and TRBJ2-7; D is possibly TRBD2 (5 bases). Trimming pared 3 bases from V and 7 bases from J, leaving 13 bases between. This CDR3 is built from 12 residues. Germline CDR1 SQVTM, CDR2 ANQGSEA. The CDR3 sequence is CSVEYGINEQYF. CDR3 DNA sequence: TGCAGCGTTGAGTACGGGATCAATGAGCAGTACTTC.

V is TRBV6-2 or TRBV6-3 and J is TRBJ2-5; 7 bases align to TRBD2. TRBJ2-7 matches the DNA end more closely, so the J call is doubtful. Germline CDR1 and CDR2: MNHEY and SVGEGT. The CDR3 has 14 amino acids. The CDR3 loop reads CASSYIGTNYEQYF. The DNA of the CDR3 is TGTGCCAGCAGTTACATAGGGACTAACTACGAGCAGTACTTC.

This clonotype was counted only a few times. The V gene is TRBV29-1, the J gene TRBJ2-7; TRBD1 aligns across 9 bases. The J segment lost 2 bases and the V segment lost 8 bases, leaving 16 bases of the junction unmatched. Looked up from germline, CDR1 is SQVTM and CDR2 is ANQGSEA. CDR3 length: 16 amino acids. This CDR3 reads CSLQNPGQGFAYEQYF. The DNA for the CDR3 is TGCAGCTTACAAAATCCGGGACAGGGTTTCGCCTACGAGCAGTACTTC.

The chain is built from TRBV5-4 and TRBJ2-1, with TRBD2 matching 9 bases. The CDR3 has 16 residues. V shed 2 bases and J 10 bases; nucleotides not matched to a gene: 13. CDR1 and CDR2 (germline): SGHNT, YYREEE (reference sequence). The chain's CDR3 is CASSLQIAGARGEQFF. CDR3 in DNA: TGTGCCAGCAGCTTACAAATAGCGGGAGCGAGGGGGGAGCAGTTCTTC.

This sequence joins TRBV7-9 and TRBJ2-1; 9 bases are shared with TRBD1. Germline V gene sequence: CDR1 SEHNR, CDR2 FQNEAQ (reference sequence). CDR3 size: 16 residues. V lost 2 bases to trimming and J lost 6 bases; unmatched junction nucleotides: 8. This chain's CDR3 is CASSLLFGTGPNEQFF. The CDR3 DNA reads TGTGCCAGCAGCTTATTATTCGGGACAGGGCCCAATGAGCAGTTCTTC.

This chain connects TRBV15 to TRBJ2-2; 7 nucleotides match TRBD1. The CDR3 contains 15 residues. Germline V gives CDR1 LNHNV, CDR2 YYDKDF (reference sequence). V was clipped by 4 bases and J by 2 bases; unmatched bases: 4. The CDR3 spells CATSTGQSNTGELFF. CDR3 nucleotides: TGTGCCACCAGCACGGGACAGTCAAACACCGGGGAGCTGTTTTTT.

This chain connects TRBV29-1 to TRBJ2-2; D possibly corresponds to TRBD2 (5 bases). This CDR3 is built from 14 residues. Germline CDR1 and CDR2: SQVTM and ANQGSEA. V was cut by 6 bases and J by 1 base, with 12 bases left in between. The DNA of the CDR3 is TGCAGCGTCGCCCCCCGGGGGAACACCGGGGAGCTGTTTTTT. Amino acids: CSVAPRGNTGELFF.